Listed here are 7 T cell receptor beta chains from one sample, sequenced in a study of shared T cell receptors in the human thymus. Produced via immunoSEQ multiplex PCR; TCRdb's table is partial and in-frame only. This sample has approximately 760,000 clones, with approximately 85% found just once. These sequences were also reported in another study, on human thymus T cells.

What was sequenced was thymocytes. The receptors stem from a girl under three years old with a congenital heart defect.

The chain uses TRBV7-2 and TRBJ1-1; TRBD1 is a possible D gene (6 bases). The CDR3 is 14 amino acids. With 2 bases removed from V and 7 bases from J, the gap between germline ends came to 14 bases. The germline V gene has CDR1 SGHTA and CDR2 FQGNSA. The CDR3 loop reads CASSLHRGAYEAFF. CDR3 nucleotide sequence: TGTGCCAGCAGCTTACACCGGGGGGCGTATGAAGCTTTCTTT.

V and J are TRBV7-9 and TRBJ1-2; perhaps TRBD1 as D (5 bases). Germline CDR1 SEHNR, CDR2 FQNEAQ (reference sequence). The CDR3 runs 15 residues. Trimming pared 1 base from V and 7 bases from J, leaving 16 bases between. The CDR3 loop is CASSLGKQGSVGYTF. As DNA, the CDR3 is TGTGCCAGCAGCTTAGGCAAGCAGGGTAGTGTTGGCTACACCTTC.

This rearrangement joins TRBV6-5 to TRBJ1-1; TRBD1 aligns across 10 bases. Per the germline V gene, CDR1 is MNHEY and CDR2 is SVGAGI. CDR3 length: 14 amino acids. The J segment lost 5 bases and the V segment lost 5 bases, leaving 5 bases of the junction unmatched. CDR3 amino acids: CASSGTGVGTEAFF. The CDR3 DNA reads as TGTGCCAGCAGTGGGACAGGGGTGGGGACTGAAGCTTTCTTT.

The chain recombines TRBV5-6 with TRBJ2-1; 8 bases align to TRBD1. V shed 4 bases, J shed 7 bases, and the junction held 4 bases outside the gene matches. The CDR3 sequence is 13 residues long. In germline, CDR1 is SGHDT, CDR2 YYEEEE. The CDR3 DNA sequence: TGTGCCAGCAGCCGGGGACAGGAGAATGAGCAGTTCTTC. Translating gives CASSRGQENEQFF.

V gene TRBV5-4 combines with J gene TRBJ1-4; D perhaps matches TRBD1 (5 bases). This CDR3 has 15 residues. Trimming left V 4 bases short and J 7 bases short, with 17 bases between. The V gene's germline CDR1 is SGHNT and CDR2 YYREEE (reference sequence). In nucleotides, the CDR3 is TGTGCCAGCAGCCCCAGCGGGGGGATCGGTGAAAAACTGTTTTTT. Protein product: CASSPSGGIGEKLFF. The whole variable domain, remainder taken from reference TRBV5-4 and TRBJ1-4, is ETGVTQSPTHLIKTRGQQVTLRCSSQSGHNTVSWYQQALGQGPQFIFQYYREEENGRGNFPPRFSGLQFPNYSSELNVNALELDDSALYLCASSPSGGIGEKLFFGSGTQLSVL.

The chain joins TRBV10-2 to TRBJ1-1, with 7 bases lining up with TRBD1. The CDR3 is 13 residues long. The trim removed 8 bases at V and 1 base at J, leaving 4 bases unmatched. Per the germline V gene, CDR1 is WSHSY and CDR2 is SAAADI. CDR3 DNA: TGCGCCAGCTCGGGACAGCCGAACACTGAAGCTTTCTTT. It specifies CASSGQPNTEAFF.

CDR3 loop: CASGDLAGGTDTQYF. CDR3 nucleotide sequence: TGTGCCAGCGGAGACTTAGCGGGGGGCACAGATACGCAGTATTTT. The chain uses TRBV6-6 and TRBJ2-3, with 9 bases aligning to TRBD2. J was trimmed by 1 base and V by 8 bases; bases with no gene match: 7. This CDR3 is 15 amino acids long. CDR1 is MNHNY, CDR2 SVGAGI, per germline (reference sequence).